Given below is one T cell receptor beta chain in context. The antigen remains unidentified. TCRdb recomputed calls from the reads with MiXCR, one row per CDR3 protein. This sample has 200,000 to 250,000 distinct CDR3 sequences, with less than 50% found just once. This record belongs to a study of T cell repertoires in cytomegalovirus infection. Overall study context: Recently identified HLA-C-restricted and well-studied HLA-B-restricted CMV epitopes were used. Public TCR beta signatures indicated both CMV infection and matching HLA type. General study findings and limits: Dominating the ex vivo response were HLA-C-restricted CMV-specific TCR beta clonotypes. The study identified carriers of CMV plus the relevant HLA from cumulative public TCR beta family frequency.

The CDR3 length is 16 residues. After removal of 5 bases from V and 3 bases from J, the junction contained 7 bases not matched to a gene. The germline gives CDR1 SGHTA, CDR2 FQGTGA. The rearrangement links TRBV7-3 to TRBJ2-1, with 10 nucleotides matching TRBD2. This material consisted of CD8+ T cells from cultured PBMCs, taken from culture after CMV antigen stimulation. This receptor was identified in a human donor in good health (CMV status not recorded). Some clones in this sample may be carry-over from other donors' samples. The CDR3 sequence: CASSPGTSVDYNEQFF. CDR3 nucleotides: TGTGCCAGCAGCCCCGGGACTAGCGTGGACTACAATGAGCAGTTCTTC.